This T cell receptor (beta chain) comes out of a study of CD8 T cells in Susac syndrome. On this clonotype itself: At one end the junction does not follow the germline gene, possibly because of a read error.

RNA, at roughly 0.45 to 1 ug, was reverse transcribed with random hexamers. TCR beta CDR3 was amplified by immunoSEQ multiplex PCR. This amplification extended across 54 Vbeta and 13 Jbeta segments. TCRdb redid the calling of the immunoSEQ multiplex PCR reads with MiXCR, one entry per CDR3 protein. The table lists around 280,000 distinct CDR3 sequences, around 90% of them singletons. The sample taken for sequencing was CD4+ T cells from PBMCs. The origin of this receptor is a human donor with multiple sclerosis.

The DNA of the CDR3 is TGTGCCTGGACCTCCGACAGGGTAATTCTCTTC. It specifies CAWTSDRVILF. The gene calls are TRBV30 and TRBJ2-1; 7 bases are shared with TRBD1. This CDR3 has 11 residues. The germline V gene encodes CDR1 GTSNPN and CDR2 SVGIG (reference sequence).